These 15 T cell receptor beta chains originate from one sample sequenced in a study of control samples from healthy donors and cancer patients. Here immunoSEQ multiplex PCR was the method, and the copy in TCRdb shows in-frame clones only, minus some. The top ten clones hold roughly 3.9% of a sample with about 170,000 clones, about 93% of them seen once. Source material: blood. All receptors derive from a woman aged 60-75 years in good health.

This chain links TRBV9 with TRBJ1-2; D is possibly TRBD1 (5 bases). Germline CDR1 SGDLS, CDR2 YYNGEE. With 4 bases removed from V and 5 bases from J, the gap between germline ends came to 24 bases. The CDR3 extends over 17 amino acids. This CDR3 reads CASSPQVGTGDLYGYTF. CDR3 nucleotides: TGTGCCAGCAGCCCTCAAGTGGGGACGGGAGACCTTTATGGCTACACCTTC.

This rearrangement joins TRBV11-3 to TRBJ1-1, with 7 bases that match TRBD1. Germline V lookup: CDR1 SGHNT, CDR2 YENEEA. V gave up 3 bases and J gave up 5 bases; unmatched junction bases: 0. CDR3 size: 12 residues. CDR3 sequence (DNA): TGTGCCAGCAGCTTGACAGGGACTGAAGCTTTCTTT. Protein product: CASSLTGTEAFF.

V usage is TRBV19 and J usage is TRBJ2-5; D is possibly TRBD2 (5 bases). The V end lost 4 bases, the J end lost 4 bases, and 19 bases lay between the germline ends. The CDR3 runs 16 residues. Per germline, CDR1 LNHDA and CDR2 SQIVND (reference sequence). Written as DNA, the CDR3 is TGTGCCAGTAGTAAAAAAAATAGCGTTCTAGGAGAGACCCAGTACTTC. Its protein is CASSKKNSVLGETQYF.

The V call is TRBV27, the J call TRBJ1-4, with 11 bases aligning to TRBD1. The germline V gene encodes CDR1 MNHEY and CDR2 SMNVEV (reference sequence). The CDR3 is 20 residues long. V lost 3 bases to trimming and J lost 0 bases; unmatched junction nucleotides: 12. The CDR3 bases are TGTGCCAGCAGTTTTCGGGTGACGGGACAGGGGGTTGCAACTAATGAAAAACTGTTTTTT. Residues: CASSFRVTGQGVATNEKLFF.

V and J are TRBV5-1 and TRBJ2-1; possible D gene TRBD2, 5 bases. The CDR3 runs to 16 residues. V was pared by 0 bases and J by 1 base, with 11 bases between. CDR1 is SGHRS, CDR2 YFSETQ, per germline. The CDR3 region has the DNA TGCGCCAGCAGCTTGGGAGTGAGGGTGTCCTACAATGAGCAGTTCTTC. Amino acids: CASSLGVRVSYNEQFF.

Turning to this clone: The CDR3 ends on some other residue instead of the conserved phenylalanine or tryptophan, so this is likely a read error. The DNA is left out, because the CDR3 cannot be placed on it with certainty; the CDR3 is given as TCRdb lists it. V gene TRBV11-2 combines with J gene TRBJ2-3; the D call in the table, TRBD1, was not verified against the DNA. Both ends counted, the CDR3 spans 13 residues. The germline V gene has CDR1 SGHAT and CDR2 FQNNGV. The CDR3 region is CASSLAGADTHYP.

The chain employs TRBV6-2 or TRBV6-3 and TRBJ2-3; a possible D gene is TRBD2 (7 bases). The CDR3 contains 13 residues. Germline V lookup: CDR1 MNHEY, CDR2 SVGEGT. Trimming took 5 bases from V and 4 from J, leaving 10 bases between them. CDR3 in DNA: TGTGCCAGCAGTCGGGGGGCTTCAGATACGCAGTATTTT. Its translation: CASSRGASDTQYF.

The chain links TRBV18 to TRBJ2-7; D unresolved. Trimming shortened V by 5 bases and J by 7 bases, and 21 bases separated the two germline ends. CDR3 length: 15 amino acids. Germline lookup yields CDR1 KGHSH and CDR2 LQKENI. CDR3 loop: CASSGPETKGLEQYF. In DNA, the CDR3 is TGTGCCAGCTCAGGGCCTGAAACCAAGGGCCTGGAGCAGTACTTC.

J is TRBJ1-2 and V is TRBV7-2; D not resolved. There are 13 residues in the CDR3. Trimming pared 2 bases from V and 4 bases from J, leaving 8 bases between. CDR1 and CDR2 (germline): SGHTA, FQGNSA. The CDR3 sequence: CASSLQETYGYTF. In DNA, the CDR3 is TGTGCCAGCAGCTTACAGGAGACCTATGGCTACACCTTC.

J is TRBJ1-5 and V is TRBV7-8; 9 nucleotides agree with TRBD1. The CDR3 loop spans 15 amino acids. Germline V gene lookup returns CDR1 SGHVS and CDR2 FQNEAQ. Trimming took 5 bases from V and 7 from J; bases not matched to a gene: 9. The CDR3 reads CASSRVGTGRQPQHF. CDR3 in DNA: TGTGCCAGCAGCCGCGTAGGGACAGGGCGACAGCCCCAGCATTTT. Drawing the rest from reference TRBV7-8 and TRBJ1-5, the complete variable domain is GAGVSQSPRYKVAKRGQDVALRCDPISGHVSLFWYQQALGQGPEFLTYFQNEAQLDKSGLPSDRFFAERPEGSVSTLKIQRTQQEDSAVYLCASSRVGTGRQPQHFGDGTRLSIL.

J is TRBJ2-7 and V is TRBV19, with D possibly matching TRBD1 (6 bases). The CDR3 sequence is 13 residues long. CDR1 LNHDA and CDR2 SQIVND come from the germline V gene (reference sequence). V was pared by 5 bases and J by 3 bases, with 11 bases between. CDR3 amino acids: CASSSDSFYEQYF. The CDR3 DNA reads as TGTGCCAGTAGTTCGGACAGCTTCTACGAGCAGTACTTC.

The chain links TRBV5-1 to TRBJ2-1; 8 bases map to TRBD2. The CDR3 loop spans 18 amino acids. CDR1 SGHRS and CDR2 YFSETQ come from the germline V gene. The trim removed 0 bases at V and 0 bases at J, leaving 8 bases unmatched. CDR3 in amino acids: CASSLVLAGPSSYNEQFF. In nucleotides, the CDR3 is TGCGCCAGCAGCTTGGTTCTAGCGGGCCCGAGCTCCTACAATGAGCAGTTCTTC.

V is TRBV4-3 and J is TRBJ1-1; no clear D gene. CDR3 length: 19 amino acids. Between the trimmed V and J ends, which lost 0 bases and 1 base, there was a span of 21 bases. In germline, CDR1 is LGHNA, CDR2 YSLEER. CDR3 sequence reads: CASSQELAAAGSRNTEAFF. The CDR3 nucleotides are TGCGCCAGCAGCCAAGAGCTGGCGGCGGCGGGGTCTCGGAACACTGAAGCTTTCTTT.

There are a few counts of this clone. The CDR3 DNA reads as TGTGCCAGCAGCCCGCGGGAGTTGGACACCGGGGAGCTGTTTTTT. It encodes CASSPRELDTGELFF. The V gene is TRBV7-9, the J gene TRBJ2-2, with TRBD2 matching over 7 bases. CDR1 SEHNR and CDR2 FQNEAQ come from the germline V gene (reference sequence). The CDR3 totals 15 residues. V was clipped by 5 bases and J by 3 bases; unmatched bases: 6. Full variable domain (remainder filled in from reference TRBV7-9 and TRBJ2-2): DTGVSQNPRHKITKRGQNVTFRCDPISEHNRLYWYRQTLGQGPEFLTYFQNEAQLEKSRLLSDRFSAERPKGSFSTLEIQRTEQGDSAMYLCASSPRELDTGELFFGEGSRLTVL.

The rearrangement uses TRBV6-2 or TRBV6-3 and TRBJ1-6; D is unresolved. CDR1 is MNHEY and CDR2 is SVGEGT in the germline V gene. V lost 0 bases and J lost 5, with 8 bases in between. The CDR3 loop spans 15 amino acids. CDR3 region: CASSYSPANNSPLHF. DNA for the CDR3: TGTGCCAGCAGTTACTCGCCAGCTAATAATTCACCCCTCCACTTT.